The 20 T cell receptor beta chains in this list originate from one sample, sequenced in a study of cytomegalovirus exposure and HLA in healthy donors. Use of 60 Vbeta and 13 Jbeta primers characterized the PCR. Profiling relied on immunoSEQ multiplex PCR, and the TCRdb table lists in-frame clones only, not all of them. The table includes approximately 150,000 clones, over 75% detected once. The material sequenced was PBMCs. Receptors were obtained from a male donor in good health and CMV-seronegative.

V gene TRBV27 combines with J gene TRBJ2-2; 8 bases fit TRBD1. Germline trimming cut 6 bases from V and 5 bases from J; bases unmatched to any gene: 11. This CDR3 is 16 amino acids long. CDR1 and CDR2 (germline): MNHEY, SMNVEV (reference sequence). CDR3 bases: TGTGCCAGCAGCCCCCCTGGACAGGGAGTGACCGGGGAGCTGTTTTTT. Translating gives CASSPPGQGVTGELFF.

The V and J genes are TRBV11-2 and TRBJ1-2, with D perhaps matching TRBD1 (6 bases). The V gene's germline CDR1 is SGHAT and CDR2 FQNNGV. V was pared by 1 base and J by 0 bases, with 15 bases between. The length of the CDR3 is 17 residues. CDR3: CASSLAGGAPPNYGYTF. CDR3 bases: TGTGCCAGCAGCTTAGCGGGGGGCGCCCCTCCTAACTATGGCTACACCTTC.

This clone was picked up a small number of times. CDR3 residues: CASSYLGQDYGYTF. The CDR3 nucleotides are TGTGCCAGCAGTTACTTGGGACAGGACTATGGCTACACCTTC. The chain couples TRBV6-5 to TRBJ1-2, with TRBD1 matching over 8 bases. Germline V gene data show CDR1 as MNHEY and CDR2 as SVGAGI. Unmatched junction bases numbered 1, after V lost 1 base and J lost 3 bases. The CDR3 runs 14 residues.

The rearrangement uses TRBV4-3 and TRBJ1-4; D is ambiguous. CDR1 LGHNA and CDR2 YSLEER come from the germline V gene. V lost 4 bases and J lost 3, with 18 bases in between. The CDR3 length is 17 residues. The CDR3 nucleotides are TGCGCCAGCAGCCCCACCGGCACGGCGGCGGCTAATGAAAAACTGTTTTTT. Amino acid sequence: CASSPTGTAAANEKLFF.

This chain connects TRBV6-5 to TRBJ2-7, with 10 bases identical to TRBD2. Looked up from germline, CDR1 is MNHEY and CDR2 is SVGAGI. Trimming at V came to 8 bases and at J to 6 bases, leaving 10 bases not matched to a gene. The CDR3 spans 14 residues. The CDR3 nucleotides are TGTGCCAGCCGTAACCTAGCGGGAGCGATCGAGCAGTACTTC. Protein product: CASRNLAGAIEQYF.

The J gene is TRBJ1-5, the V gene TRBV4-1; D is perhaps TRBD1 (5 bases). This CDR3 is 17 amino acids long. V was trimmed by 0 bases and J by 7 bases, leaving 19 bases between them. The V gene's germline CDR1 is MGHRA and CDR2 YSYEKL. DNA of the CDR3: TGCGCCAGCAGCCAAGAGAAAGGGGCAGGGTCGGAGCAGCCCCAGCATTTT. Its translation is CASSQEKGAGSEQPQHF.

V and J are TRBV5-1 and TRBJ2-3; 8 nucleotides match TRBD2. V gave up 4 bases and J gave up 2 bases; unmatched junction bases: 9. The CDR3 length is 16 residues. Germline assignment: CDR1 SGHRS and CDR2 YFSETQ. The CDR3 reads CASSAVSGGSTDTQYF. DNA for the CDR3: TGCGCCAGCAGCGCTGTCAGCGGGGGCTCCACAGATACGCAGTATTTT.

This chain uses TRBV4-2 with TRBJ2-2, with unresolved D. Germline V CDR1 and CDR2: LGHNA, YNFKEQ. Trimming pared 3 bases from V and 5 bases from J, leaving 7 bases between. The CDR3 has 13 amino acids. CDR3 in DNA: TGTGCCAGCAGCCAGGCGGAAACCGGGGAGCTGTTTTTT. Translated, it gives CASSQAETGELFF.

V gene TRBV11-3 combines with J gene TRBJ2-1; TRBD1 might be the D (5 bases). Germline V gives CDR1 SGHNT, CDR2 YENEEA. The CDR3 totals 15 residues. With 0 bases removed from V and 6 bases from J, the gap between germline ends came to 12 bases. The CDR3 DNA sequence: TGTGCCAGCAGCTTAGAAGGTTCCAGGGTCAATGAGCAGTTCTTC. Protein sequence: CASSLEGSRVNEQFF.

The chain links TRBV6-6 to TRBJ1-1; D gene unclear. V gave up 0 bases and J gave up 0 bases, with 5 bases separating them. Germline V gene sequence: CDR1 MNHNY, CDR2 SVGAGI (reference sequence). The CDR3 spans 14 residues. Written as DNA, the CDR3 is TGTGCCAGCAGTTACTCGAGGATGAACACTGAAGCTTTCTTT. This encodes CASSYSRMNTEAFF.

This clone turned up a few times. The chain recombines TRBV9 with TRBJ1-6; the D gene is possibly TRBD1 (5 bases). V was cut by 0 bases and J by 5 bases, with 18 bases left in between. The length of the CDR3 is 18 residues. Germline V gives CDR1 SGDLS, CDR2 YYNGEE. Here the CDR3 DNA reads TGTGCCAGCAGCGTAGATCCAGGAGGGGTCCAAAATAATTCACCCCTCCACTTT. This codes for CASSVDPGGVQNNSPLHF.

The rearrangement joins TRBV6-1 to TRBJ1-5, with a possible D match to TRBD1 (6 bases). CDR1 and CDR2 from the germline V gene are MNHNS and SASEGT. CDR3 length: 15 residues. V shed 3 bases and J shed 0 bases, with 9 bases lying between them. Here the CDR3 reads CASSDTGLSNQPQHF. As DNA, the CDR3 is TGTGCCAGCAGTGATACAGGGCTTAGCAATCAGCCCCAGCATTTT.

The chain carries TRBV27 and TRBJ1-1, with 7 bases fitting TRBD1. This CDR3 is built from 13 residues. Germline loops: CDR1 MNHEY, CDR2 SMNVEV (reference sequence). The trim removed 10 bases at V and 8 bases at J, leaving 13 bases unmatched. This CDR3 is CATRGTVLPEAFF. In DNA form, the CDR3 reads TGTGCCACACGGGGGACAGTTCTACCCGAAGCTTTCTTT.

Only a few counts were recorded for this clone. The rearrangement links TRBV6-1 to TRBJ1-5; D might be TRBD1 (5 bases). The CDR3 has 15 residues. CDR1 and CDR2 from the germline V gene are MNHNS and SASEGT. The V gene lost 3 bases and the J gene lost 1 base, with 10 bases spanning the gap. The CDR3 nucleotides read TGTGCCAGCAGTGAGGGGGGACGGAGCAATCAGCCCCAGCATTTT. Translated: CASSEGGRSNQPQHF.

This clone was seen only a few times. As DNA, the CDR3 is TGCGCCAGCAGCTTGGCCAACAGGGCAACTGAAGCTTTCTTT. Its translation: CASSLANRATEAFF. The chain links TRBV5-1 to TRBJ1-1; D possibly corresponds to TRBD1 (6 bases). There are 14 residues in the CDR3. Germline V lookup: CDR1 SGHRS, CDR2 YFSETQ. The germline V and J ends were trimmed by 0 bases and 5 bases, with 11 bases remaining between them. Variable domain in full (rest from reference TRBV5-1 and TRBJ1-1): KAGVTQTPRYLIKTRGQQVTLSCSPISGHRSVSWYQQTPGQGLQFLFEYFSETQRNKGNFPGRFSGRQFSNSRSEMNVSTLELGDSALYLCASSLANRATEAFFGQGTRLTVV.

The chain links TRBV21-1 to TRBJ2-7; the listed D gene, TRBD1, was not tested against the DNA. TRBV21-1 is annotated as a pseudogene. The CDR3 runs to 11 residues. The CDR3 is CASDRDYEQYF. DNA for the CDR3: TGTGCCAGCGACAGGGACTACGAGCAGTACTTC.

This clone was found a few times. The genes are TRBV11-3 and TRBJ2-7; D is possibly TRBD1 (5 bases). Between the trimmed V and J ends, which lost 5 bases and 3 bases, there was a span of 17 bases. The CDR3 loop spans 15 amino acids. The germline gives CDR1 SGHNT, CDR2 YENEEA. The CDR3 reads CASSTQVQPHYEQYF. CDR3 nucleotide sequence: TGTGCCAGCAGCACACAGGTTCAACCTCACTACGAGCAGTACTTC.

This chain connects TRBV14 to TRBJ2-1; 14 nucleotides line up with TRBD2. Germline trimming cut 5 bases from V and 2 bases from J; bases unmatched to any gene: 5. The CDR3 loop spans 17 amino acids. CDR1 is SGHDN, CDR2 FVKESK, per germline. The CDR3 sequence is CASSGLAGGGPYNEQFF. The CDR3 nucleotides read TGTGCCAGCAGCGGACTAGCGGGGGGCGGCCCCTACAATGAGCAGTTCTTC.

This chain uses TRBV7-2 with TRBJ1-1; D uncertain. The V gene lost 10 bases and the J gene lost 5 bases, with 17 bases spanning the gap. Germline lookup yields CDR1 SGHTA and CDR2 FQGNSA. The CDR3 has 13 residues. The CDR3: CATQLRSGTEAFF. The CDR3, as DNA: TGTGCCACCCAGCTAAGGTCCGGGACTGAAGCTTTCTTT.

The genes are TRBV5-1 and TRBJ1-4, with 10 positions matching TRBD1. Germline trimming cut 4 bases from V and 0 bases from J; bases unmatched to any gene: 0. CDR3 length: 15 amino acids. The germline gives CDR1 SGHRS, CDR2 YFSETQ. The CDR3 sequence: CASSGQGATNEKLFF. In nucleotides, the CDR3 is TGCGCCAGCAGCGGACAGGGGGCAACTAATGAAAAACTGTTTTTT.